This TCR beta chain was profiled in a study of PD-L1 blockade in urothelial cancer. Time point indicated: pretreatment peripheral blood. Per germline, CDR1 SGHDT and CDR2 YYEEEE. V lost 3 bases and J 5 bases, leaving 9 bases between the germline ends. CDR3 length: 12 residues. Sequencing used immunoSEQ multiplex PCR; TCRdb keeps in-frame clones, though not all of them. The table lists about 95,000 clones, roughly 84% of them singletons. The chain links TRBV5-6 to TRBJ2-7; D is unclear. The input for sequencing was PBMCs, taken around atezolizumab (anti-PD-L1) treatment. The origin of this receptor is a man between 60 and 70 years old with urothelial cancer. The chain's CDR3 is CASSSYSHEQYF. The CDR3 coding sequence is TGTGCCAGCAGCTCGTACAGCCACGAGCAGTACTTC.